This is a list of T cell receptor beta chains from one sample in a study of molecular identifiers for immune sequencing clone quantification. TCRdb ran MiXCR on the PCR reads and lists one entry per CDR3 protein. Of over 600,000 distinct CDR3 sequences in the sample, 20% were seen once. The material sequenced was naive CD8+ T cells from blood, with Jurkat cell RNA spiked in. These receptors were collected from a human donor in good health. Some libraries in this study had Jurkat cell RNA spiked in. CDR3s include the opening cysteine and the closing phenylalanine or tryptophan. Each record gives: CDR3 DNA, CDR3 protein, D gene, CDR3 length, J gene, clone size, V gene. The D gene is left open where the match is weak. Clone size, where shown, is once, few, many, or a class for clones that have expanded.

DNA: TGCGCCAGCAGCCAAGAAAGGGTGGACAGGGCCAAAAACATTCAGTACTTC
CDR3: CASSQERVDRAKNIQYF
D: TRBD1
length: 17
J: TRBJ2-4
size: many
V: TRBV4-3

DNA: TGTGCCAGCAGCGTAGGGGCTAGCGGGGGGGCAGGTGATACGCAGTATTTT
CDR3: CASSVGASGGAGDTQYF
D: TRBD2
length: 17
J: TRBJ2-3
size: NA
V: TRBV9

DNA: TGCGCCAGCAGCTTGGGACAGGGGGTGGTCGAGCAGTACTTC
CDR3: CASSLGQGVVEQYF
D: TRBD1
length: 14
J: TRBJ2-7
size: few
V: TRBV5-1

DNA: TGTGCCAGCCGGGACAGGGGGCGCTTCAATGAGCAGTTCTTC
CDR3: CASRDRGRFNEQFF
D: TRBD1
length: 14
J: TRBJ2-1
size: few
V: TRBV7-9

DNA: TGTGCCAGCAGTGCTTACAGGGGAGGCGATTGGACTAACTATGGCTACACCTTC
CDR3: CASSAYRGGDWTNYGYTF
D: TRBD1
length: 18
J: TRBJ1-2
size: NA
V: TRBV6-5

DNA: TGTGCCACCAGTGCCAGGGAAGGCACTGAAGCTTTCTTT
CDR3: CATSAREGTEAFF
D: NA
length: 13
J: TRBJ1-1
size: NA
V: TRBV24-1

DNA: TGTGCCAGTAGTACGCGGACAGAGGAATATAGCAATCAGCCCCAGCATTTT
CDR3: CASSTRTEEYSNQPQHF
D: NA
length: 17
J: TRBJ1-5
size: NA
V: TRBV19

DNA: TGTGCCAGCAGCTTGCCCCTTCAAGAGACCCAGTACTTC
CDR3: CASSLPLQETQYF
D: NA
length: 13
J: TRBJ2-5
size: many
V: TRBV5-4

DNA: TGTGCCAGCAGCCAGGGACTAGCGGGAGTATTATACGAGCAGTACTTC
CDR3: CASSQGLAGVLYEQYF
D: TRBD2
length: 16
J: TRBJ2-7
size: few
V: TRBV7-9

DNA: TGTGCCAGCAGCGAACAGCCAGGTTCGACCGGGGAGCTGTTTTTT
CDR3: CASSEQPGSTGELFF
D: NA
length: 15
J: TRBJ2-2
size: many
V: TRBV6-5

DNA: TGTGCCAGCAGCCAAAGTTTAAGGACGACAGGGGACAATCAGCCCCAGCATTTT
CDR3: CASSQSLRTTGDNQPQHF
D: NA
length: 18
J: TRBJ1-5
size: NA
V: TRBV3-2

DNA: TGTGCCAGCAGCTCCTGGCCCGGGAACACCATATATTTT
CDR3: CASSSWPGNTIYF
D: NA
length: 13
J: TRBJ1-3
size: NA
V: TRBV7-9

DNA: TGTGCCAGCAGTTTAGGGAGTCCCGAAGGCTATGGCTACACCTTC
CDR3: CASSLGSPEGYGYTF
D: NA
length: 15
J: TRBJ1-2
size: few
V: TRBV12-3/TRBV12-4

DNA: TGTGCCACCAGCAGAGATCTATGGCTCCCCTACGAGCAGTACTTC
CDR3: CATSRDLWLPYEQYF
D: NA
length: 15
J: TRBJ2-7
size: NA
V: TRBV15

DNA: TGTGCCAGCAGCCCCCGTATTGGGATGATGCCCTACGAGCAGTACTTC
CDR3: CASSPRIGMMPYEQYF
D: NA
length: 16
J: TRBJ2-7
size: many
V: TRBV3-1

DNA: TGTGCCAGCAGCCAACGGGGTTCAGGAATGAACACTGAAGCTCTCTTT
CDR3: CASSQRGSGMNTEALF
D: NA
length: 16
J: TRBJ1-1
size: once
V: TRBV4-2

DNA: TGTGCCAGCAGTTTCGGGACTCTACAAGAGACCCAGTACTTC
CDR3: CASSFGTLQETQYF
D: NA
length: 14
J: TRBJ2-5
size: many
V: TRBV6-2/TRBV6-3

DNA: TGCAGTGCCTGGGACAGTGAAAAAGAAACTGAAGCTTTCTTT
CDR3: CSAWDSEKETEAFF
D: TRBD1
length: 14
J: TRBJ1-1
size: NA
V: TRBV20-1

DNA: TGTGCCAGCACGGCGGGGGGACAGAGCTCCTACGAGCAGTACTTC
CDR3: CASTAGGQSSYEQYF
D: NA
length: 15
J: TRBJ2-7
size: NA
V: TRBV6-2/TRBV6-3

DNA: TGTGCCAGTAGTCCGGACAGCTATTATGGCTACACCTTC
CDR3: CASSPDSYYGYTF
D: NA
length: 13
J: TRBJ1-2
size: many
V: TRBV19

DNA: TGCGCCAGCACCGGGACTGACCCCTACGAGCAGTACTTC
CDR3: CASTGTDPYEQYF
D: NA
length: 13
J: TRBJ2-7
size: many
V: TRBV4-1

DNA: TGTGCCAGCAGTTACTCGGGACTAGCCTGGAATGAGCAGTTCTTC
CDR3: CASSYSGLAWNEQFF
D: TRBD2
length: 15
J: TRBJ2-1
size: NA
V: TRBV6-2/TRBV6-3

DNA: TGTGCCAGTAGTATATGGGACAGGGGGCCGATAACTGAAGCTTTCTTT
CDR3: CASSIWDRGPITEAFF
D: TRBD1
length: 16
J: TRBJ1-1
size: few
V: TRBV19

DNA: TGCGCCAGCAGCCAGGGAATCCGGGACAGAAGCTACGAGCAGTACTTC
CDR3: CASSQGIRDRSYEQYF
D: TRBD1
length: 16
J: TRBJ2-7
size: many
V: TRBV4-1

DNA: TGTGCCAGCAGCTTAGTGGGCGGGAGGGCCCCAGATACGCAGTATTTT
CDR3: CASSLVGGRAPDTQYF
D: TRBD2
length: 16
J: TRBJ2-3
size: many
V: TRBV7-2

DNA: TGTGCCTGGAGTGTACCCGGTTTGCGGGGGGGCTCTTGGGAGCAGTACTTC
CDR3: CAWSVPGLRGGSWEQYF
D: TRBD2
length: 17
J: TRBJ2-7
size: many
V: TRBV30

DNA: TGCGCCAGCAGCCAGTCAGGGGGTTACGAGCAGTACTTC
CDR3: CASSQSGGYEQYF
D: TRBD1
length: 13
J: TRBJ2-7
size: NA
V: TRBV4-3

DNA: TGTGCCAGCAGTACCGGACTAGCTTGGGAGCAGTACTTC
CDR3: CASSTGLAWEQYF
D: TRBD2
length: 13
J: TRBJ2-7
size: many
V: TRBV6-5

DNA: TGCAGTGCTAGAGAATTGTGGGCACGGGACAGGGGGTTCTCTGAAGCTTTCTTT
CDR3: CSARELWARDRGFSEAFF
D: TRBD1
length: 18
J: TRBJ1-1
size: NA
V: TRBV20-1

DNA: TGTGCCAGCAGCCAACTTAGCGGGGTTGAGCGGACGCAGTATTTT
CDR3: CASSQLSGVERTQYF
D: TRBD2
length: 15
J: TRBJ2-3
size: many
V: TRBV4-2

DNA: TGTGCCAGCAGTCAACCGGGACGGAATCAGCCCCAGCATTTT
CDR3: CASSQPGRNQPQHF
D: NA
length: 14
J: TRBJ1-5
size: many
V: TRBV28

DNA: TGTGCCAGCAGTCCCCAGTGGGGGGGGGAGCTGTTTTTT
CDR3: CASSPQWGGELFF
D: NA
length: 13
J: TRBJ2-2
size: few
V: TRBV27

DNA: TGTGCAAGTACCGTGGACTCCTATAGCAATCAGCCCCAGCATTTT
CDR3: CASTVDSYSNQPQHF
D: NA
length: 15
J: TRBJ1-5
size: NA
V: TRBV19

DNA: TGTGCCAGCAGCTTATCGGGGTATGAGCAGTTCTTC
CDR3: CASSLSGYEQFF
D: NA
length: 12
J: TRBJ2-1
size: many
V: TRBV7-9

DNA: TGTGCCTGGAGTCACGGACAGGGGTCCGAGTCCGAGCATTTT
CDR3: CAWSHGQGSESEHF
D: TRBD1
length: 14
J: TRBJ1-5
size: many
V: TRBV30

DNA: TGTGCCAGCAGGGGGGGGGTCCAAGAGACCCAGTACTTC
CDR3: CASRGGVQETQYF
D: TRBD2
length: 13
J: TRBJ2-5
size: many
V: TRBV28

DNA: TGTGCCAGCAGCCCGGAGAACCTCCCCCACGAGCAGTACTTC
CDR3: CASSPENLPHEQYF
D: NA
length: 14
J: TRBJ2-7
size: NA
V: TRBV7-9

DNA: TGCGCCAGCAGCCCAAACTTAAGAAGAGGGGTCGTGGGATTCGGCTACACCTTC
CDR3: CASSPNLRRGVVGFGYTF
D: NA
length: 18
J: TRBJ1-2
size: NA
V: TRBV4-3

DNA: TGCAGTGCTAGAGATCAAACCCACCCATATGGCTACACCTTC
CDR3: CSARDQTHPYGYTF
D: NA
length: 14
J: TRBJ1-2
size: many
V: TRBV20-1